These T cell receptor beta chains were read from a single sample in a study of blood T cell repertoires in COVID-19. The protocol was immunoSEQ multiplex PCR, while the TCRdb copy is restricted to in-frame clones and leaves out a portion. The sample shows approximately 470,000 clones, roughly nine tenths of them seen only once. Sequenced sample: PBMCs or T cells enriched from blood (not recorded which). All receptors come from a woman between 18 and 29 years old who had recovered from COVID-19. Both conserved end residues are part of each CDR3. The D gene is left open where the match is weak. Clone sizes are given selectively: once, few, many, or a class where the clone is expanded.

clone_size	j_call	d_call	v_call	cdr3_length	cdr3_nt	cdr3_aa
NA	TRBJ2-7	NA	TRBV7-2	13	TGTGCCAGCAGCTTAGTTGCAGGGAACGAGCAGTACTTC	CASSLVAGNEQYF
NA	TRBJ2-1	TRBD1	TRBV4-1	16	TGCGCCAGCAGCCAACAACCGGGACAGGGGATAGGGGAGCAGTTCTTC	CASSQQPGQGIGEQFF
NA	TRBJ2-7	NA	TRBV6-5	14	TGTGCCAGCAGTTCGGACTATTCATCGTACGAGCAGTACTTC	CASSSDYSSYEQYF
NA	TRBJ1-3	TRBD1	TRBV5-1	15	TGCGCCAGCAGCCTCATAGGACAGGGGGCAGACACCATATATTTT	CASSLIGQGADTIYF
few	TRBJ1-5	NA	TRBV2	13	TGTGCCAGCAGGGAAGACAGGATGCAGCCCCAGCATTTT	CASREDRMQPQHF
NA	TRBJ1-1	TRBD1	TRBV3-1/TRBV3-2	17	TGTGCCAGCAGCCAAGAACCGAGGGGGCGGGGATCCACTGAAGCTTTCTTT	CASSQEPRGRGSTEAFF
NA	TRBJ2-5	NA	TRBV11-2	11	TGTGCCAGCAGTTCATTCAGGACCCAGTACTTC	CASSSFRTQYF
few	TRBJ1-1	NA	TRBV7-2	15	TGTGCCAGCAGCCAAACTTGGGGAGAAGGCACTGAAGCTTTCTTT	CASSQTWGEGTEAFF
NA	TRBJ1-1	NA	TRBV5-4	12	TGTGCCAGCAGCTCTTCAGTGAAAGAAGCTTTCTTT	CASSSSVKEAFF
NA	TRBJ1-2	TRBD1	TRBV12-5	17	TGTGCTAGTGGTTGGGAACCCGACAGGGCCCAAGGCTATGGCTACACCTTC	CASGWEPDRAQGYGYTF
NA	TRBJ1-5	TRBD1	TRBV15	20	TGTGCCACCAGCAGAGATCCCCGACAGGGCTATGGATATGGCAATCAGCCCCAGCATTTT	CATSRDPRQGYGYGNQPQHF